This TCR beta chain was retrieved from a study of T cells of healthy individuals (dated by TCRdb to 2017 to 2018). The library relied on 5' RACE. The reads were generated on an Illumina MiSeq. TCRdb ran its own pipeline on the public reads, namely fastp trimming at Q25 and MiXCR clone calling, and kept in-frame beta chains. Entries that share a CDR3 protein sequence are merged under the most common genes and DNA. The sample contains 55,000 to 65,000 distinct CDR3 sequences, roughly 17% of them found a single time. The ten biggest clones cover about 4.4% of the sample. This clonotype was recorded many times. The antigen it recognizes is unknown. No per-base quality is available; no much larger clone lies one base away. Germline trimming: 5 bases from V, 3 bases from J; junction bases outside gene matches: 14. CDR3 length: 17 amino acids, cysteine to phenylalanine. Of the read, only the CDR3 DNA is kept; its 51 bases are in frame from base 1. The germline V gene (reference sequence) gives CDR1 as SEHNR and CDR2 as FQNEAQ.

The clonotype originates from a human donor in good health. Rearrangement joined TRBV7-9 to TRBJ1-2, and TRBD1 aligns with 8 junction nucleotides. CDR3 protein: CASSRQGPLDGDYGYTF. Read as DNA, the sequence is TGTGCCAGCAGCCGACAGGGGCCGCTTGATGGAGACTATGGCTACACCTTC.